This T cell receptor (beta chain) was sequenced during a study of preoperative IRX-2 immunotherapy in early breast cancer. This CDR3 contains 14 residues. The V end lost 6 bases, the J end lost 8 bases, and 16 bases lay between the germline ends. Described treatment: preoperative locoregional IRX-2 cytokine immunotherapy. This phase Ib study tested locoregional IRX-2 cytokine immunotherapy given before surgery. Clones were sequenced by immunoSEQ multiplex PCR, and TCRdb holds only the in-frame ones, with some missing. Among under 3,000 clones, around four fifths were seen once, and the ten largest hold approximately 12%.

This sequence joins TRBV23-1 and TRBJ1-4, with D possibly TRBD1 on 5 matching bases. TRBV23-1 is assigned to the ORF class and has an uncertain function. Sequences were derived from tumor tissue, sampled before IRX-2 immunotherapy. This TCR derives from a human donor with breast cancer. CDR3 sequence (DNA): TGCGCCAGCAGCCAAGTCCGGGGCGGGGAAAAACTGTTTTTT. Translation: CASSQVRGGEKLFF.